Shown below are 12 T cell receptor beta chains from a single sample sequenced in a study of regulatory T cells in long-lasting Graves disease. The time point denotes: newly diagnosed GD, antithyroid drugs for less than 3 months. From RNA extracted from PBMCs, the TCR library was made. Construction of the TCR beta libraries employed iRepertoire HTBI primers in conjunction with Arm-PCR of CDR3 regions. TCRdb re-analysed the multiplex PCR reads in MiXCR, keeping a single row per CDR3 protein. The sample lists roughly 380,000 distinct CDR3 sequences; roughly 17% were seen once. These data also formed part of another study, on T cells in Graves' hyperthyroidism and ophthalmopathy.

This sample comprised peripheral blood mononuclear cells (PBMCs), obtained at new diagnosis, from a patient treated with antithyroid drugs. The source of these receptors is a middle-aged man with Graves disease.

This clonotype was detected only a few times. This chain joins TRBV14 and TRBJ1-2; D perhaps matches TRBD1 (6 bases). V was trimmed by 1 base and J by 4 bases, leaving 10 bases between them. The CDR3 contains 14 residues. Looked up from germline, CDR1 is SGHDN and CDR2 is FVKESK. This chain's CDR3 is CASSQVGGLYGYTF. DNA for the CDR3: TGTGCCAGCAGCCAAGTGGGGGGCCTCTATGGCTACACCTTC.

The chain carries TRBV7-2 and TRBJ1-2; TRBD1 agrees at 8 bases. The V gene end was trimmed by 4 bases and the J gene end by 6 bases; junction bases not matched to a gene: 10. This CDR3 has 15 residues. Germline values: CDR1 SGHTA, CDR2 FQGNSA. CDR3 DNA sequence: TGTGCCAGCAGCTCACAGGGGGAATCTTTCCATGGCTACACCTTC. This translates into CASSSQGESFHGYTF.

This clonotype was counted ten times or more. This rearrangement joins TRBV12-3 or TRBV12-4 to TRBJ1-4, with D tentatively TRBD1 (6 bases). This CDR3 is built from 15 residues. V shed 1 base and J shed 8 bases, with 14 bases lying between them. In DNA form, the CDR3 reads TGTGCCAGCAGTTTAGTCGGCAGGGGAGGAGAAAAACTGTTTTTT. This translates into CASSLVGRGGEKLFF.

The table lists this clonotype with a few counts. This chain uses TRBV2 with TRBJ1-2, with unresolved D. Germline assignment: CDR1 SNHLY and CDR2 FYNNEI. The CDR3 is 14 residues long. V lost 2 bases to trimming and J lost 2 bases, with 9 bases between them. The CDR3 here is CASSERAGNYGYTF. In DNA form, the CDR3 reads TGTGCCAGCAGTGAACGCGCGGGGAACTATGGCTACACCTTC.

This clonotype appeared many times. The rearrangement links TRBV7-3 to TRBJ2-2; TRBD1 might be the D (6 bases). CDR3 size: 15 residues. Trimming pared 2 bases from V and 5 bases from J, leaving 12 bases between. CDR1 and CDR2 from the germline V gene are SGHTA and FQGTGA. CDR3 nucleotides: TGTGCCAGCAGCTTAGTCGCAGGGGAGACCGGGGAGCTGTTTTTT. Amino acids: CASSLVAGETGELFF.

This clonotype was recorded at least ten times. The chain uses TRBV5-1 and TRBJ1-4; 10 bases match TRBD1. V shed 0 bases, J shed 8 bases, and the junction held 4 bases outside the gene matches. This CDR3 comprises 15 residues. The germline V gene encodes CDR1 SGHRS and CDR2 YFSETQ. CDR3 sequence: CASSLAATGGEKLFF. The DNA for the CDR3 is TGCGCCAGCAGCTTGGCTGCGACAGGGGGCGAAAAACTGTTTTTT.

At least ten counts were recorded for this clonotype. The chain joins TRBV12-3 or TRBV12-4 to TRBJ1-1; D gene unclear. Between the trimmed V and J ends, which lost 1 base and 5 bases, there was a span of 17 bases. The CDR3 sequence is 16 residues long. This chain's CDR3 is CASSLGGGRSWTEAFF. Here the CDR3 DNA reads TGTGCCAGCAGTTTAGGGGGAGGACGGAGTTGGACTGAAGCTTTCTTT.

In the case of this clonotype: A much larger clone is a single base away; this may be a read error. The chain carries TRBV7-3 and TRBJ2-7; tentative D call: TRBD2 (6 bases). This CDR3 contains 14 residues. With 3 bases removed from V and 0 bases from J, the gap between germline ends came to 9 bases. Germline assignment: CDR1 SGHTA and CDR2 FQGTGA. In nucleotides, the CDR3 is TGTGCCAGCAGCTTCGACGGGAGCTCCTACGAGCAGTACTTC. Translated, it gives CASSFDGSSYEQYF.

This clonotype was recorded at least ten times. V is TRBV18 and J is TRBJ2-2; no clear D. CDR3 length: 14 residues. Germline V CDR1 and CDR2: KGHSH, LQKENI. V was shortened by 1 base and J by 0 bases, with 3 bases between the two germline ends. CDR3 nucleotide sequence: TGTGCCAGCTCACCACAAGCGAACACCGGGGAGCTGTTTTTT. Its translation is CASSPQANTGELFF.

Only a few counts were recorded for this clonotype. The rearrangement uses TRBV12-3 or TRBV12-4 and TRBJ1-3, with D uncertain. The V and J ends lost 1 base and 4 bases respectively, with 20 bases between them. This CDR3 comprises 18 residues. Here the CDR3 reads CASSLGWRAGVGGNTIYF. CDR3 sequence (DNA): TGTGCCAGCAGTTTAGGGTGGAGGGCCGGCGTGGGAGGAAACACCATATATTTT.

This chain uses TRBV11-2 with TRBJ1-2; D is ambiguous. V lost 5 bases and J 0 bases, leaving 7 bases between the germline ends. The CDR3 is 13 residues long. The germline V gene encodes CDR1 SGHAT and CDR2 FQNNGV. DNA of the CDR3: TGTGCCAGCAGCCTACACACTAACTATGGCTACACCTTC. Its translation: CASSLHTNYGYTF.

The chain is built from TRBV30 and TRBJ2-2; D gene uncertain. V lost 2 bases to trimming and J lost 3 bases, with 7 bases between them. CDR1 and CDR2 (germline): GTSNPN, SVGIG (reference sequence). The length of the CDR3 is 13 residues. The CDR3 protein is CAWSKGYTGELFF. The CDR3 DNA follows: TGTGCCTGGAGTAAGGGTTACACCGGGGAGCTGTTTTTT.